The 28 T cell receptor beta chains below were found in one sample sequenced in a study of blood T cell repertoires in COVID-19. The protocol was immunoSEQ multiplex PCR, while the TCRdb copy is restricted to in-frame clones and leaves out a portion. The sample shows 250,000 to 350,000 clones, 84% of them seen only once. The material sequenced was peripheral blood. These receptors were taken from a human donor with COVID-19, enrolled during active disease. The donor label of this sample is uncertain.

CDR3 bases: TGTGCCAGCAGTTCCTACAGGGGGATCACTGAAGCTTTCTTT. Its protein is CASSSYRGITEAFF. The chain employs TRBV28 and TRBJ1-1, with 8 bases matching TRBD1. After removal of 4 bases from V and 4 bases from J, the junction contained 5 bases not matched to a gene. Germline CDR1 and CDR2: MDHEN and SYDVKM. The CDR3 runs 14 residues. The full variable domain, rest sourced from reference TRBV28 and TRBJ1-1, is DVKVTQSSRYLVKRTGEKVFLECVQDMDHENMFWYRQDPGLGLRLIYFSYDVKMKEKGDIPEGYSVSREKKERFSLILESASTNQTSMYLCASSSYRGITEAFFGQGTRLTVV.

The chain has TRBV10-3 and TRBJ1-4; D may be TRBD1 (5 bases). V gave up 0 bases and J gave up 7 bases, with 12 bases separating them. The CDR3 covers 15 residues. The germline V gene encodes CDR1 ENHRY and CDR2 SYGVKD. CDR3 loop: CAISESRQGAEKLFF. The CDR3 bases are TGTGCCATCAGTGAGTCCCGGCAGGGTGCTGAAAAACTGTTTTTT.

This chain links TRBV6-6 with TRBJ2-7; no reliable D call. This CDR3 has 14 residues. V lost 5 bases and J 2 bases, leaving 13 bases between the germline ends. The germline gives CDR1 MNHNY, CDR2 SVGAGI (reference sequence). CDR3 in DNA: TGTGCCAGCAGTCCCCGTAGCTCGCCCTACGAGCAGTACTTC. It encodes CASSPRSSPYEQYF.

The CDR3 DNA reads TGTGCCAGCAGCCTGGCTTGGAGTTCAGGGGAAGGCTACACCTTC. Its protein is CASSLAWSSGEGYTF. This chain uses TRBV27 with TRBJ1-2; D might be TRBD1 (6 bases). This CDR3 contains 15 residues. Germline lookup yields CDR1 MNHEY and CDR2 SMNVEV (reference sequence). Trimming stripped 6 bases from V and 8 bases from J, with 22 bases between.

The chain couples TRBV5-6 to TRBJ1-2; D may be TRBD1 (6 bases). Germline-derived CDR1 and CDR2 are SGHDT and YYEEEE. V dropped 2 bases and J dropped 4 bases, with 15 bases sitting between them. The CDR3 covers 15 residues. CDR3 bases: TGTGCCAGCAGCTTTAAAGACAGGCCCGCCTATGGCTACACCTTC. It yields the protein CASSFKDRPAYGYTF.

The chain recombines TRBV24-1 with TRBJ2-3, with a possible D match to TRBD2 (6 bases). The CDR3 is 14 residues long. Trimming removed 7 bases from V and 6 bases from J, with 16 bases in between. Looked up from germline, CDR1 is KGHDR and CDR2 is SFDVKD. The CDR3 loop is CATSMPGTADTQYF. Here the CDR3 DNA reads TGTGCCACCAGCATGCCGGGGACTGCCGATACGCAGTATTTT.

This chain connects TRBV5-1 to TRBJ2-3; TRBD1 matches 7 bases. Looked up from germline, CDR1 is SGHRS and CDR2 is YFSETQ. V dropped 4 bases and J dropped 0; count of bases not matched to a gene: 5. CDR3 length equals 15 residues. The CDR3 coding sequence is TGCGCCAGCAGCCGGGGACAGCCTAGCACAGATACGCAGTATTTT. It translates to CASSRGQPSTDTQYF.

As regards this clone: Other DNA sequences within the sample encode an identical CDR3. The V and J genes are TRBV18 and TRBJ2-7; 7 nucleotides match TRBD2. The germline V gene encodes CDR1 KGHSH and CDR2 LQKENI. V lost 3 bases, J lost 2 bases, and 7 bases stayed unmatched. The CDR3 extends over 15 amino acids. CDR3 sequence reads: CASSPGLAVTYEQYF. Written as DNA, the CDR3 is TGTGCCAGCTCACCCGGTCTAGCGGTTACCTACGAGCAGTACTTC.

The gene calls are TRBV10-3 and TRBJ1-2, with D perhaps TRBD1 (6 bases). CDR1 is ENHRY, CDR2 SYGVKD, per germline. The V and J ends lost 6 bases and 5 bases respectively, with 13 bases between them. This CDR3 contains 13 residues. CDR3 sequence: CAISPAGDYGYTF. The CDR3 DNA reads as TGTGCCATCAGCCCAGCAGGGGATTATGGCTACACCTTC.

The gene calls are TRBV7-2 and TRBJ1-3; a possible D gene is TRBD1 (5 bases). This CDR3 region has 14 residues. Germline V gives CDR1 SGHTA, CDR2 FQGNSA. Trimming pared 0 bases from V and 4 bases from J, leaving 7 bases between. CDR3 sequence (DNA): TGTGCCAGCAGCTTAGCAGGGGTCGGAAACACCATATATTTT. This gives the protein CASSLAGVGNTIYF.

The chain uses TRBV30 and TRBJ2-5; 10 positions match TRBD1. The CDR3 is 14 residues long. The germline V gene has CDR1 GTSNPN and CDR2 SVGIG (reference sequence). Trimming removed 7 bases from V and 2 bases from J; junction bases left unmatched: 7. CDR3 loop: CAFDRDRGQETQYF. The DNA for the CDR3 is TGTGCCTTTGACCGGGACAGGGGACAAGAGACCCAGTACTTC.

V gene TRBV28 combines with J gene TRBJ2-7; a possible D gene is TRBD1 (6 bases). CDR3 size: 12 residues. The V gene's germline CDR1 is MDHEN and CDR2 SYDVKM. V was trimmed by 8 bases and J by 0 bases, leaving 8 bases between them. The CDR3: CASRQDSYEQYF. In DNA form, the CDR3 reads TGTGCCAGCCGACAGGACTCCTACGAGCAGTACTTC.

The chain has TRBV7-3 and TRBJ2-3; D possibly corresponds to TRBD1 (6 bases). Germline V CDR1 and CDR2: SGHTA, FQGTGA. The CDR3 consists of 15 residues. V was pared by 9 bases and J by 0 bases, with 16 bases between. The CDR3 coding sequence is TGTGCCAGTCTATCCCTAGGGACAAGCACAGATACGCAGTATTTT. It specifies CASLSLGTSTDTQYF.

The V call is TRBV6-1, the J call TRBJ2-2, with TRBD1 as a possible D gene (6 bases). This CDR3 region has 16 residues. The V gene's germline CDR1 is MNHNS and CDR2 SASEGT. Trimming pared 3 bases from V and 8 bases from J, leaving 19 bases between. The CDR3 loop reads CASSEIRVTGTGELFF. In nucleotides, the CDR3 is TGTGCCAGCAGTGAGATTAGAGTCACCGGGACAGGGGAGCTGTTTTTT.

This clone was found a few times. This chain connects TRBV2 to TRBJ1-1; D gene unclear. V was clipped by 4 bases and J by 7 bases, with 10 bases between them. Per the germline V gene, CDR1 is SNHLY and CDR2 is FYNNEI. This CDR3 region has 12 residues. This CDR3 reads CASSAVQLEAFF. CDR3 coding DNA: TGTGCCAGCAGTGCAGTACAGCTTGAAGCTTTCTTT.

The chain combines TRBV28 with TRBJ2-1, with 8 nucleotides matching TRBD1. The trim removed 5 bases at V and 15 bases at J, leaving 12 bases unmatched. The CDR3 spans 13 residues. Looked up from germline, CDR1 is MDHEN and CDR2 is SYDVKM. CDR3 nucleotide sequence: TGTGCCAGCAGTCCGCCCCAGGACAGGGTTCGGTTCTTC. As protein: CASSPPQDRVRFF.

The rearrangement links TRBV7-6 to TRBJ2-7; 14 bases line up with TRBD2. CDR1 SGHVS and CDR2 FNYEAQ come from the germline V gene. V lost 4 bases to trimming and J lost 1 base; unmatched junction nucleotides: 9. This CDR3 contains 18 residues. For the CDR3, the DNA is TGTGCCAGCAGCTCAGGGACTAGCGGGAGTACGATATCCTACGAGCAGTACTTC. Protein: CASSSGTSGSTISYEQYF.

The chain is built from TRBV3-1 (or the pseudogene TRBV3-2) and TRBJ1-2, with D possibly matching TRBD1 (5 bases). Per germline, CDR1 LGHDT and CDR2 YNNKEL (reference sequence). Trimming pared 1 base from V and 8 bases from J, leaving 14 bases between. This CDR3 has 14 residues. This CDR3 reads CASSQGGTQGGYTF. In nucleotides, the CDR3 is TGTGCCAGCAGCCAAGGTGGTACCCAGGGCGGCTACACCTTC.

The rearrangement joins TRBV28 to TRBJ2-5; 10 bases map to TRBD2. V was pared by 6 bases and J by 3 bases, with 10 bases of the junction left unmatched. CDR3 length: 16 amino acids. Germline V gene data show CDR1 as MDHEN and CDR2 as SYDVKM. The chain's CDR3 is CASSRLGLAGEETQYF. DNA of the CDR3: TGTGCCAGCAGCCGACTCGGGCTAGCGGGAGAAGAGACCCAGTACTTC.

The J gene is TRBJ1-1, the V gene TRBV7-3; perhaps TRBD1 as D (6 bases). The CDR3 runs to 12 residues. V was cut by 4 bases and J by 9 bases, with 12 bases left in between. In germline, CDR1 is SGHTA, CDR2 FQGTGA. This CDR3 reads CASSSPGQKAFF. In DNA form, the CDR3 reads TGTGCCAGCAGCTCACCCGGACAGAAAGCTTTCTTT.

The rearrangement links TRBV28 to TRBJ1-2; D may be TRBD1 (6 bases). Germline CDR1 and CDR2: MDHEN and SYDVKM. The CDR3 contains 14 residues. V was clipped by 7 bases and J by 2 bases, with 14 bases between them. The chain's CDR3 is CASTSLRGNYGYTF. CDR3 in DNA: TGTGCCAGCACCTCTTTAAGGGGGAACTATGGCTACACCTTC.

The V gene is TRBV10-3, the J gene TRBJ2-3; D perhaps matches TRBD2 (5 bases). V lost 4 bases and J lost 1, with 9 bases in between. Germline CDR1 reads ENHRY; CDR2 reads SYGVKD. This CDR3 has 14 residues. CDR3 nucleotides: TGTGCCATCAGTGCTCTTAGCGGCACAGATACGCAGTATTTT. Residues: CAISALSGTDTQYF.

The J gene is TRBJ1-2, the V gene TRBV6-5; a possible D gene is TRBD1 (6 bases). This CDR3 has 14 amino acids. Trimming took off 2 bases at V and 4 bases at J, with 11 bases between the two ends. Germline CDR1 is MNHEY and CDR2 is SVGAGI. The CDR3 DNA sequence: TGTGCCAGCAGTTACATTGGGGGCGGCTATGGCTACACCTTC. Its protein product is CASSYIGGGYGYTF.

In this sample, this clone turned up once. CDR3: CASSSSGSIHEQFF. In DNA, the CDR3 is TGCGCCAGCAGTTCTAGCGGGAGTATACATGAGCAGTTCTTC. The J gene is TRBJ2-1, the V gene TRBV10-1; TRBD2 matches 10 bases. V lost 5 bases and J lost 8; bases outside the gene matches: 6. This CDR3 spans 14 amino acids. Per the germline V gene, CDR1 is WNHNN and CDR2 is SYGVQD (reference sequence).

The chain employs TRBV2 and TRBJ1-2, with 8 bases matching TRBD1. This CDR3 has 15 residues. CDR1 and CDR2 (germline): SNHLY, FYNNEI. The V and J ends lost 3 bases and 3 bases, in that order; junction bases with no gene match: 6. CDR3 in DNA: TGTGCCAGCAGTGAGGGGGCCAGGGGGCACTATGGCTACACCTTC. Its protein product is CASSEGARGHYGYTF.

The CDR3 is CASSLDRVTGELFF. The CDR3 nucleotides are TGTGCCAGCAGCTTGGACAGGGTCACCGGGGAGCTGTTTTTT. The chain is built from TRBV7-6 and TRBJ2-2, with 8 bases lining up with TRBD1. The CDR3 covers 14 residues. The ends lost 3 bases at V and 4 bases at J; junction bases unmatched: 1. Per the germline V gene, CDR1 is SGHVS and CDR2 is FNYEAQ.

The rearrangement links TRBV30 to TRBJ2-7; 8 nucleotides align to TRBD1. V was pared by 6 bases and J by 2 bases, with 9 bases of the junction left unmatched. The CDR3 contains 14 residues. Germline V lookup: CDR1 GTSNPN, CDR2 SVGIG (reference sequence). The CDR3 coding sequence is TGTGCCTGCCCCCAGACAGGGGCCCCCTACGAGCAGTACTTC. Translated, it gives CACPQTGAPYEQYF. Variable domain in full (rest from reference TRBV30 and TRBJ2-7): SQTIHQWPATLVQPVGSPLSLECTVEGTSNPNLYWYRQAAGRGLQLLFYSVGIGQISSEVPQNLSASRPQDRQFILSSKKLLLSDSGFYLCACPQTGAPYEQYFGPGTRLTVT.

The chain combines TRBV7-9 with TRBJ2-7; D gene unclear. Germline V gene lookup returns CDR1 SEHNR and CDR2 FQNEAQ (reference sequence). The germline V and J ends were trimmed by 2 bases and 8 bases, with 10 bases remaining between them. There are 12 residues in the CDR3. CDR3 nucleotide sequence: TGTGCCAGCAGCTTATCCCCGGTGAAGCAGTACTTC. Amino acids: CASSLSPVKQYF.